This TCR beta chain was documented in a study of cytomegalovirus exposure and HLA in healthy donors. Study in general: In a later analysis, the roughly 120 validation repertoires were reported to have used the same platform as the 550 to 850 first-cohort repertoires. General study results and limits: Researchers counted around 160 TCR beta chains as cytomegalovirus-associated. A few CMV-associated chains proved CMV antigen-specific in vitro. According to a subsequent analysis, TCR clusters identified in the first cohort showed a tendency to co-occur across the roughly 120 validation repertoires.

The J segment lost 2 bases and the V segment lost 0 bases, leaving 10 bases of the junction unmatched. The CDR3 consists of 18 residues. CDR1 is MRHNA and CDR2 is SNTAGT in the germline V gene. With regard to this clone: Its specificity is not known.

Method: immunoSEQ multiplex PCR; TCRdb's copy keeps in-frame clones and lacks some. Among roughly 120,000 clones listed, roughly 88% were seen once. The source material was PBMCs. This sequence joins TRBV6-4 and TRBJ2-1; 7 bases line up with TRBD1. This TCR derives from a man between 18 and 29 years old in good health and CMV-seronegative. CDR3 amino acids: CASSDSYLRDSTYNEQFF. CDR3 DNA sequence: TGTGCCAGCAGTGACTCTTACCTCCGGGACAGTACCTACAATGAGCAGTTCTTC.